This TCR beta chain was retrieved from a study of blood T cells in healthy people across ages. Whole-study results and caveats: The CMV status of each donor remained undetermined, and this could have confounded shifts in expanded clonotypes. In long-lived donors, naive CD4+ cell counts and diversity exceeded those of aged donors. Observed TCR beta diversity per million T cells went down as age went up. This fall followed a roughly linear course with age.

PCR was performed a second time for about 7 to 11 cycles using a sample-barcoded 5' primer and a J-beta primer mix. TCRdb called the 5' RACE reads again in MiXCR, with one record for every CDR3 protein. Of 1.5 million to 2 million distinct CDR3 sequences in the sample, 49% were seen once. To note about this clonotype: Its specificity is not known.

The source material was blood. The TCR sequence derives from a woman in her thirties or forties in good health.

The CDR3 nucleotides read TGCGCCAGCAGCAGTCTGACAGGGGAGTACGAGCAGTACTTC. It specifies CASSSLTGEYEQYF. The chain uses TRBV10-2 and TRBJ2-7; 8 positions agree with TRBD1. This CDR3 has 14 amino acids. V lost 6 bases to trimming and J lost 4 bases; unmatched junction nucleotides: 8. The germline V gene has CDR1 WSHSY and CDR2 SAAADI.